This is a list of T cell receptor beta chains from one sample in a study of T cell responses to AZD1222 COVID-19 vaccine. Profiled with immunoSEQ multiplex PCR; TCRdb holds only in-frame clones, not every one. The sample shows about 84,000 clones, nearly 90% of them seen only once. The specimen was peripheral blood, collected on day 0 of AZD1222 vaccination. All receptors derive from an adult in good health. Each CDR3 is given with its conserved first and last residue. The D gene is left open where the match is weak. The listing skips clone size in some rows; elsewhere it reads once, few, many or a size class.

j_call,d_call,clone_size,v_call,cdr3_nt,cdr3_aa
TRBJ2-5,TRBD2,.,TRBV5-1,TGCGCCAGCAGGACGACTAGCGGAGCGGGGGAGACCCAGTACTTC,CASRTTSGAGETQYF
TRBJ1-3,.,once,TRBV7-8,TGTGCCAGCAGCTCTTCAATGCCCTCTGGAAACACCATATATTTT,CASSSSMPSGNTIYF
TRBJ2-7,.,.,TRBV4-1,TGCGCCAGCAGCCAATTCAGTCTCGGGGCCTACGAGCAGTACTTC,CASSQFSLGAYEQYF
TRBJ1-4,TRBD1,few,TRBV27,TGTGCCAGCAGACCCGGGACAGGGGAAAATGAAAAACTGTTTTTT,CASRPGTGENEKLFF
TRBJ2-1,.,.,TRBV21-1,TGTGCCAGCAGCAAAAAGGGCCCGAGGGATAATGAGCAGTTCTTC,CASSKKGPRDNEQFF
TRBJ1-2,.,.,TRBV6-2/TRBV6-3,TGTGCCAGCAGTTACTCGTTAAGGGTCGTTGGCTACACCTTC,CASSYSLRVVGYTF
TRBJ1-6,.,once,TRBV25-1,TGTGCCAGCAGTGGACAGGCAAATTCACCCCTCCACTTT,CASSGQANSPLHF
TRBJ1-1,.,.,TRBV9,TGTGCCAGCAGCGTAGGTCTTGGGGTTGACACTGAAGCTTTCTTT,CASSVGLGVDTEAFF
TRBJ1-1,TRBD1,.,TRBV23-1,TGCGCCAGCAGTCCCGACAGGGTGCACACTGAAGCTTTCTTT,CASSPDRVHTEAFF
TRBJ2-3,TRBD2,.,TRBV5-1,TGCGCCAGCAGCGCCCGGGCGACTAGCGGGAGAGCCTTCACAGATACGCAGTATTTT,CASSARATSGRAFTDTQYF
TRBJ1-4,TRBD1,.,TRBV30,TGTGCCTGGAGCTGGGACAGGGAAAATGAAAAACTGTTTTTT,CAWSWDRENEKLFF
TRBJ2-1,.,.,TRBV19,TGTGCCAGTAGTATGCTGGATCCGGCCTACAATGAGCAGTTCTTC,CASSMLDPAYNEQFF
TRBJ2-2,TRBD2,.,TRBV4-3,TGCGCCAGCAGCCAAGGGACTAGCGGGAACACCGGGGAGCTGTTTTTT,CASSQGTSGNTGELFF
TRBJ1-1,TRBD1,.,TRBV10-3,TGTGCCATCAGTGAGTCGAGGGACAGGGGAGAGGAAGCTTTCTTT,CAISESRDRGEEAFF
TRBJ2-1,TRBD2,few,TRBV7-9,TGTGCCAGCAGCTTAGCGGCCGGAATTGGCGGGGGGAATGAGCAGTTCTTC,CASSLAAGIGGGNEQFF
TRBJ2-7,TRBD1,.,TRBV29-1,TGCAGCGTGGGCGGGACAGGCCGCTCCTACGAGCAGTACTTC,CSVGGTGRSYEQYF
TRBJ2-3,.,.,TRBV29-1,TGCAGCGTTGGGTTTCGGGGACTCCGGAGCACAGATACGCAGTATTTT,CSVGFRGLRSTDTQYF